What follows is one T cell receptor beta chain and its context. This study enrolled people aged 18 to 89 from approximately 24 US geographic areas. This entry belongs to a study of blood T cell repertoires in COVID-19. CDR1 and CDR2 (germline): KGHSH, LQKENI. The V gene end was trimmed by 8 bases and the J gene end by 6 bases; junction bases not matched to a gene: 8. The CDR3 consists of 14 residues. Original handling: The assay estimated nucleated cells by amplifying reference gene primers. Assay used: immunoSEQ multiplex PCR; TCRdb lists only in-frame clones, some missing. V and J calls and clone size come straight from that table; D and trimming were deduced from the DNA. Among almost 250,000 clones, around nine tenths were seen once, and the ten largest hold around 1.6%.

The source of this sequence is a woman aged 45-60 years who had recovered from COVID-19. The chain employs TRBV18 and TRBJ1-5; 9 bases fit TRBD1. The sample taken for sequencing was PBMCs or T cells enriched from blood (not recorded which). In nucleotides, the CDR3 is TGTGCCAGCGCAGCCGGGACAGGGTTTCAGCCCCAGCATTTT. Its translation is CASAAGTGFQPQHF.